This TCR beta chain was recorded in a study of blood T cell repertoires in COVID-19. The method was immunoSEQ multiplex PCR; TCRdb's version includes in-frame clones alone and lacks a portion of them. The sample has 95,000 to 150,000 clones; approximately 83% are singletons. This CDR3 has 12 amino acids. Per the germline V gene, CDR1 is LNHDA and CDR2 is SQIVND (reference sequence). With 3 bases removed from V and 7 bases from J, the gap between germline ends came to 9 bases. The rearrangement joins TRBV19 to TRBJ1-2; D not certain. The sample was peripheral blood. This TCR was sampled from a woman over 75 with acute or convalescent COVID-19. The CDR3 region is CASSMGGFGYTF. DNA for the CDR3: TGTGCCAGTAGTATGGGAGGGTTTGGCTACACCTTC. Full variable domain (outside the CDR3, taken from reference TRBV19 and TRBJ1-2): DGGITQSPKYLFRKEGQNVTLSCEQNLNHDAMYWYRQDPGQGLRLIYYSQIVNDFQKGDIAEGYSVSREKKESFPLTVTSAQKNPTAFYLCASSMGGFGYTFGSGTRLTVV.